The 3 T cell receptor beta chains below all came from one sample that was sequenced in a study of blood T cell repertoires in COVID-19 (dated by TCRdb to about 2020). The library was generated by the immunoSEQ multiplex PCR assay. The immuneACCESS repertoire file appears here via TCRdb, limited to in-frame rearrangements. These files lack a portion of the clones; in checked studies, under half of the deficit traces to unresolved V genes, and the cause of the others is not known. For this sample the table gives approximately 230,000 clones, of which about 86% were detected only once. The top ten clonotypes cover approximately 1.4% of the sample. Sequencing was carried out using peripheral blood. These receptors were collected from a man aged 80 or over with acute or convalescent COVID-19.

The CDR3 here is CATSDGSTGELFF. Here the CDR3 DNA reads TGTGCCACCAGTGATGGGAGCACCGGGGAGCTGTTTTTT. The J gene is TRBJ2-2, the V gene TRBV24-1, with D perhaps TRBD2 (5 bases). The CDR3 is 13 amino acids. Trimming took 3 bases from V and 4 from J, leaving 5 bases between them. Germline V CDR1 and CDR2: KGHDR, SFDVKD.

The gene calls are TRBV4-1 and TRBJ2-1; D perhaps matches TRBD2 (6 bases). The CDR3 loop spans 15 amino acids. With 4 bases removed from V and 5 bases from J, the gap between germline ends came to 15 bases. Germline V gene lookup returns CDR1 MGHRA and CDR2 YSYEKL. This chain's CDR3 is CASSLRGRGNNEQFF. CDR3 coding DNA: TGCGCCAGCAGCCTCCGGGGGAGAGGGAACAATGAGCAGTTCTTC.

The rearrangement uses TRBV10-3 and TRBJ1-1, with D unclear. V was trimmed by 4 bases and J by 1 base, leaving 7 bases between them. The CDR3 runs 13 residues. The germline V gene encodes CDR1 ENHRY and CDR2 SYGVKD. CDR3 protein: CAISVQENTEAFF. CDR3 DNA: TGTGCCATCAGTGTCCAGGAGAACACTGAAGCTTTCTTT.